The 26 T cell receptor beta chains reported below all come from one sample, sequenced in a study of blood T cell repertoires in COVID-19. Assay used: immunoSEQ multiplex PCR; TCRdb lists only in-frame clones, some missing. The repertoire holds roughly 240,000 clones, with about 87% as singletons. Input material: PBMCs or T cells enriched from blood (not recorded which). These receptor sequences come from a woman aged 40-49 years with acute COVID-19.

This chain links TRBV30 with TRBJ2-3; 13 nucleotides line up with TRBD2. V was clipped by 0 bases and J by 5 bases; unmatched bases: 8. The CDR3 runs 17 residues. Germline-derived CDR1 and CDR2 are GTSNPN and SVGIG (reference sequence). CDR3 sequence: CAWSVLPRTSGRDTQYF. CDR3 nucleotides: TGTGCCTGGAGTGTACTTCCCCGGACTAGCGGGAGAGATACGCAGTATTTT.

The rearrangement uses TRBV5-1 and TRBJ1-2; 8 nucleotides line up with TRBD1. With V trimmed by 0 bases and J by 8 bases, 9 bases remained unmatched. This CDR3 contains 15 residues. Germline V gene lookup returns CDR1 SGHRS and CDR2 YFSETQ. In nucleotides, the CDR3 is TGCGCCAGCAGCTTGGGGTTAGGACAGGGAGGAGGCTACACCTTC. Protein product: CASSLGLGQGGGYTF.

The V call is TRBV7-2, the J call TRBJ1-5, with a possible D match to TRBD1 (5 bases). The CDR3 sequence is 16 residues long. From germline, CDR1 is SGHTA and CDR2 FQGNSA. V gave up 5 bases and J gave up 2 bases, with 16 bases separating them. CDR3 sequence (DNA): TGTGCCAGCAGCGGAACGGGGGTGAAGGGCAATCAGCCCCAGCATTTT. Its protein is CASSGTGVKGNQPQHF.

The J gene is TRBJ1-4, the V gene TRBV18; the D gene is possibly TRBD1 (5 bases). CDR1 KGHSH and CDR2 LQKENI come from the germline V gene. The CDR3 is 15 amino acids. The V end was cut by 1 base, the J end by 8 bases, with 14 bases between. The CDR3 DNA is TGTGCCAGCTCACCACGGACAAGTAGGACGGAAAAACTGTTTTTT. It encodes CASSPRTSRTEKLFF.

The chain carries TRBV19 and TRBJ2-3; unclear D gene. The CDR3 spans 13 residues. Trimming removed 1 base at V and 1 base at J, with 3 bases between. CDR1 and CDR2 (germline): LNHDA, SQIVND (reference sequence). The DNA of the CDR3 is TGTGCCAGTAGTATAGTCGGCACAGATACGCAGTATTTT. It encodes CASSIVGTDTQYF.

The rearrangement uses TRBV6-5 and TRBJ2-7; tentatively, D is TRBD2 (6 bases). V lost 11 bases and J 4 bases, leaving 12 bases between the germline ends. This CDR3 region has 11 residues. The germline V gene has CDR1 MNHEY and CDR2 SVGAGI. DNA of the CDR3: TGTGCCGGGGACTTCTGGTACGAGCAGTACGTC. It codes for CAGDFWYEQYV.

V is TRBV6-4 and J is TRBJ1-5; D perhaps matches TRBD1 (5 bases). V was pared by 0 bases and J by 5 bases, with 11 bases between. This CDR3 region has 15 residues. The germline V gene has CDR1 MRHNA and CDR2 SNTAGT. As DNA, the CDR3 is TGTGCCAGCAGTGACTCTACCCAGGGCCATCAGCCCCAGCATTTT. This codes for CASSDSTQGHQPQHF.

This clone was seen just once. The V and J genes are TRBV7-2 and TRBJ2-5; 9 positions match TRBD1. Trimming removed 3 bases from V and 6 bases from J; junction bases left unmatched: 5. In germline, CDR1 is SGHTA, CDR2 FQGNSA. The CDR3 contains 14 residues. CDR3 amino acids: CASSLPGQGKTQYF. CDR3 sequence (DNA): TGTGCCAGCAGCTTGCCGGGACAGGGAAAGACCCAGTACTTC.

J is TRBJ2-3 and V is TRBV3-1 (or the pseudogene TRBV3-2); perhaps TRBD2 as D (7 bases). This CDR3 is 17 amino acids long. The ends were cut back, 8 bases at V and 6 bases at J, with 27 bases in the middle. Germline-derived CDR1 and CDR2 are LGHDT and YNNKEL (reference sequence). This CDR3 reads CASGRVFGGGGPDTQYF. The CDR3 DNA is TGTGCCAGCGGTCGGGTTTTTGGAGGGGGGGGTCCGGATACGCAGTATTTT.

The V gene is TRBV10-3, the J gene TRBJ1-2, with TRBD1 matching over 7 bases. V lost 2 bases and J lost 4; bases outside the gene matches: 4. Germline CDR1 and CDR2: ENHRY and SYGVKD. The CDR3 is 14 amino acids. The DNA for the CDR3 is TGTGCCATCAGTGAGACAGGGGACCCCTATGGCTACACCTTC. It codes for CAISETGDPYGYTF.

V gene TRBV2 combines with J gene TRBJ2-1, with D perhaps TRBD2 (6 bases). The CDR3 has 17 amino acids. Germline CDR1 SNHLY, CDR2 FYNNEI. V was cut by 8 bases and J by 0 bases, with 20 bases left in between. CDR3 in amino acids: CASSSERAGSSYNEQFF. The CDR3 DNA reads as TGTGCCAGCTCTTCCGAGCGAGCGGGTAGCTCCTACAATGAGCAGTTCTTC. The full variable domain, with the rest looked up from reference TRBV2 and TRBJ2-1, is EPEVTQTPSHQVTQMGQEVILRCVPISNHLYFYWYRQILGQKVEFLVSFYNNEISEKSEIFDDQFSVERPDGSNFTLKIRSTKLEDSAMYFCASSSERAGSSYNEQFFGPGTRLTVL.

This clone appeared a single time. V and J are TRBV7-2 and TRBJ2-3, with 12 bases lining up with TRBD2. This CDR3 spans 14 amino acids. The germline V gene encodes CDR1 SGHTA and CDR2 FQGNSA. The junction had 2 bases not matched to a gene; V was cut back by 4 bases and J by 6 bases. The CDR3 coding sequence is TGTGCCAGCAGCTCTAGCGGGAGGGGGGATACGCAGTATTTT. This encodes CASSSSGRGDTQYF. Variable domain in full (rest from reference TRBV7-2 and TRBJ2-3): GAGVSQSPSNKVTEKGKDVELRCDPISGHTALYWYRQSLGQGLEFLIYFQGNSAPDKSGLPSDRFSAERTGGSVSTLTIQRTQQEDSAVYLCASSSSGRGDTQYFGPGTRLTVL.

V is TRBV20-1 and J is TRBJ2-2, with 8 bases matching TRBD2. The CDR3 has 14 residues. The V and J ends lost 3 bases and 6 bases, in that order; junction bases with no gene match: 6. CDR1 is DFQATT, CDR2 SNEGSKA, per germline (reference sequence). The CDR3: CSASGPGGPGELFF. CDR3 sequence (DNA): TGCAGTGCTAGTGGTCCGGGAGGGCCCGGGGAGCTGTTTTTT.

The chain uses TRBV19 and TRBJ1-2, with TRBD1 matching over 8 bases. The CDR3 runs 14 residues. Germline values: CDR1 LNHDA, CDR2 SQIVND (reference sequence). V gave up 5 bases and J gave up 8 bases; unmatched junction bases: 10. The CDR3: CASSSRQDRDGYTF. The CDR3 DNA follows: TGTGCCAGTAGTTCGCGGCAGGACAGGGACGGCTACACCTTC.

This rearrangement joins TRBV6-5 to TRBJ1-1; D is undetermined. V shed 6 bases and J shed 6 bases, with 14 bases lying between them. Germline lookup yields CDR1 MNHEY and CDR2 SVGAGI. This CDR3 is built from 13 residues. Here the CDR3 DNA reads TGTGCCAGCAGCCGCCCGAAGAGCGCTGAAGCTTTCTTT. This translates into CASSRPKSAEAFF.

The chain combines TRBV5-1 with TRBJ2-2; TRBD2 matches 13 bases. Looked up from germline, CDR1 is SGHRS and CDR2 is YFSETQ. The CDR3 extends over 20 amino acids. Germline trimming cut 7 bases from V and 1 base from J; bases unmatched to any gene: 16. The CDR3 reads CASFGIRGLAGERNTGELFF. In nucleotides, the CDR3 is TGCGCCAGCTTTGGGATTCGCGGACTAGCGGGGGAGAGGAACACCGGGGAGCTGTTTTTT. Full variable domain (remainder filled in from reference TRBV5-1 and TRBJ2-2): KAGVTQTPRYLIKTRGQQVTLSCSPISGHRSVSWYQQTPGQGLQFLFEYFSETQRNKGNFPGRFSGRQFSNSRSEMNVSTLELGDSALYLCASFGIRGLAGERNTGELFFGEGSRLTVL.

The V gene is TRBV4-3, the J gene TRBJ2-5; unclear D gene. Germline V lookup: CDR1 LGHNA, CDR2 YSLEER. Trimming cost V 5 bases and J 7 bases, with 11 bases left between them. The CDR3 extends over 12 amino acids. The CDR3 spells CASSNLAGTQYF. In DNA, the CDR3 is TGCGCCAGCAGCAACCTGGCAGGGACCCAGTACTTC.

The chain joins TRBV4-2 to TRBJ1-2, with a weak D call TRBD1 (5 bases). Germline V gene lookup returns CDR1 LGHNA and CDR2 YNFKEQ. CDR3 length: 16 residues. V was clipped by 1 base and J by 5 bases, with 17 bases between them. This CDR3 reads CASSQGGTGSWYGYTF. The CDR3 coding sequence is TGTGCCAGCAGCCAAGGCGGGACGGGTAGTTGGTATGGCTACACCTTC.

This sequence joins TRBV9 and TRBJ2-3; TRBD1 matches at 8 bases. Germline assignment: CDR1 SGDLS and CDR2 YYNGEE. The CDR3 is 15 amino acids. V shed 5 bases and J 2 bases; nucleotides not matched to a gene: 7. The CDR3 DNA reads TGTGCCAGCAGTGGACAGGGTTTGTACACAGATACGCAGTATTTT. It codes for CASSGQGLYTDTQYF.

This clone was counted a single time. The gene calls are TRBV5-1 and TRBJ2-3; 11 nucleotides line up with TRBD1. This CDR3 is built from 14 residues. V was clipped by 4 bases and J by 8 bases; unmatched bases: 6. CDR1 is SGHRS and CDR2 is YFSETQ in the germline V gene. CDR3 DNA sequence: TGCGCCAGCAGCGCAGGGACAGGGGGATTTACGCAGTATTTT. It encodes CASSAGTGGFTQYF. The entire variable domain, with the rest obtained from reference TRBV5-1 and TRBJ2-3, is as follows: KAGVTQTPRYLIKTRGQQVTLSCSPISGHRSVSWYQQTPGQGLQFLFEYFSETQRNKGNFPGRFSGRQFSNSRSEMNVSTLELGDSALYLCASSAGTGGFTQYFGPGTRLTVL.

This clone was counted at least ten times. The V and J genes are TRBV4-3 and TRBJ2-6; 8 bases are shared with TRBD1. The V gene end was trimmed by 1 base and the J gene end by 0 bases; junction bases not matched to a gene: 2. The CDR3 length is 17 residues. CDR1 and CDR2 (germline): LGHNA, YSLEER. CDR3 coding DNA: TGCGCCAGCAGCCAAGGGACAGGGCACTCTGGGGCCAACGTCCTGACTTTC. It translates to CASSQGTGHSGANVLTF.

The CDR3 protein is CASSLSGSTEAFF. For the CDR3, the DNA is TGTGCCAGCAGTTTATCGGGCAGTACTGAAGCTTTCTTT. This chain connects TRBV27 to TRBJ1-1; D not certain. This CDR3 is built from 13 residues. Germline CDR1 and CDR2: MNHEY and SMNVEV (reference sequence). The germline V and J ends were trimmed by 0 bases and 5 bases, with 7 bases remaining between them.

J is TRBJ1-2 and V is TRBV3-1 (or the pseudogene TRBV3-2), with a tentative D call TRBD1 (6 bases). The CDR3 spans 14 residues. V gave up 4 bases and J gave up 1 base, with 10 bases separating them. Germline V CDR1 and CDR2: LGHDT, YNNKEL (reference sequence). In nucleotides, the CDR3 is TGTGCCAGCAGCCCGACAGGACGTAACTATGGCTACACCTTC. Its protein is CASSPTGRNYGYTF.

The CDR3 DNA is TGTGCCAGCAGCTTGGGGGGAGGGACGGCTCCCTACGAGCAGTACTTC. This sequence encodes CASSLGGGTAPYEQYF. The rearrangement uses TRBV5-5 and TRBJ2-7; TRBD2 matches 7 bases. The CDR3 is made up of 16 amino acids. CDR1 is SGHKS, CDR2 YYEKEE, per germline (reference sequence). The trim removed 0 bases at V and 2 bases at J, leaving 8 bases unmatched.

V and J are TRBV7-2 and TRBJ2-7; 9 nucleotides match TRBD1. CDR1 and CDR2 (germline): SGHTA, FQGNSA. Trimming cost V 4 bases and J 3 bases; bases outside gene matches: 7. The CDR3 runs to 15 residues. This CDR3 is CASSYLRDRDYEQYF. The CDR3 coding sequence is TGTGCCAGCAGCTATCTCCGGGACAGGGACTACGAGCAGTACTTC. The full variable domain, in which reference TRBV7-2 and TRBJ2-7 provide the parts outside the CDR3, is GAGVSQSPSNKVTEKGKDVELRCDPISGHTALYWYRQSLGQGLEFLIYFQGNSAPDKSGLPSDRFSAERTGGSVSTLTIQRTQQEDSAVYLCASSYLRDRDYEQYFGPGTRLTVT.

The chain couples TRBV5-4 to TRBJ2-7, with TRBD2 matching over 9 bases. The CDR3 is made up of 18 amino acids. Germline CDR1 is SGHNT and CDR2 is YYREEE (reference sequence). V was clipped by 4 bases and J by 4 bases; unmatched bases: 18. In DNA, the CDR3 is TGTGCCAGCAGCCCCTCTACGGCGTGGCCCCTAGCGGGGTACGAGCAGTACGTC. It is translated as CASSPSTAWPLAGYEQYV.